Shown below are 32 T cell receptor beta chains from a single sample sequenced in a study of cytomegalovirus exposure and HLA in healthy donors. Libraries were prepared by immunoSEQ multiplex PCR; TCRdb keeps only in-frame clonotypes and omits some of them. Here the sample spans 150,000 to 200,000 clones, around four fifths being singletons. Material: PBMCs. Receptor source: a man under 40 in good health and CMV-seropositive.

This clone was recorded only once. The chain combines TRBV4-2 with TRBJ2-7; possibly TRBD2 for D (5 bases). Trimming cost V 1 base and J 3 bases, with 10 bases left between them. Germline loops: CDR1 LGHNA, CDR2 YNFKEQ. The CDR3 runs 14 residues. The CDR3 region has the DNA TGTGCCAGCAGCCAAGGGGCAGCGGTCTACGAGCAGTACTTC. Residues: CASSQGAAVYEQYF.

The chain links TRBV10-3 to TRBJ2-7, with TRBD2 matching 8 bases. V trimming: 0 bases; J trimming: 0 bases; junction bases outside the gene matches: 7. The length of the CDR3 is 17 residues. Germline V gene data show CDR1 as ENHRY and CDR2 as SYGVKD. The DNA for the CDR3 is TGTGCCATCAGTGAGTCGATAGGGCTAGCGGGCTCCTACGAGCAGTACTTC. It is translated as CAISESIGLAGSYEQYF.

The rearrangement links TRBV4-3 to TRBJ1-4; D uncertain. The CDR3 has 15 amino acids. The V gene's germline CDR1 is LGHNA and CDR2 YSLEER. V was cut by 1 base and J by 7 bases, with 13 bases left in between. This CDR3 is CASSQVNHRGEKLFF. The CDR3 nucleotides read TGCGCCAGCAGCCAAGTAAACCATCGGGGTGAAAAACTGTTTTTT.

CDR3 bases: TGTGCCAGCAGCTCGCGACAGGCCTACGAGCAGTACTTC. This sequence encodes CASSSRQAYEQYF. The V and J genes are TRBV11-2 and TRBJ2-7; maybe TRBD1 (6 bases). Germline V gene data show CDR1 as SGHAT and CDR2 as FQNNGV. Trimming stripped 4 bases from V and 2 bases from J, with 9 bases between. CDR3 size: 13 residues. Variable domain in full (rest from reference TRBV11-2 and TRBJ2-7): EAGVAQSPRYKIIEKRQSVAFWCNPISGHATLYWYQQILGQGPKLLIQFQNNGVVDDSQLPKDRFSAERLKGVDSTLKIQPAKLEDSAVYLCASSSRQAYEQYFGPGTRLTVT.

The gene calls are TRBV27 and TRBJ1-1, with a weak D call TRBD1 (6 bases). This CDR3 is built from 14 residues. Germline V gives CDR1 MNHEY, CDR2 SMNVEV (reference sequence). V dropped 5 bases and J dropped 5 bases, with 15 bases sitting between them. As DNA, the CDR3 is TGTGCCAGCAGTAAGAGGGAAGGGGGTACTGAAGCTTTCTTT. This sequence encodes CASSKREGGTEAFF.

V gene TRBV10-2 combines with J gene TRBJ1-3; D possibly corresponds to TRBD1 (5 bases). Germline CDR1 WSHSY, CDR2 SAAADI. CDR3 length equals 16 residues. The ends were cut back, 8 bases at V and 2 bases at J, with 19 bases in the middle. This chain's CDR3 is CASGFQDNQPGNTIYF. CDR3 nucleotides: TGCGCCAGCGGCTTTCAGGACAACCAGCCTGGAAACACCATATATTTT.

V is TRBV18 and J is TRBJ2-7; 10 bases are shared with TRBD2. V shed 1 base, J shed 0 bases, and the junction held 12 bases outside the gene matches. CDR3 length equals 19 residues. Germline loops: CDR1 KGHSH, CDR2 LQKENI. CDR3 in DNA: TGTGCCAGCTCACCACTATGGCTAGCGGGGGCCCCGAGCTCCTACGAGCAGTACTTC. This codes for CASSPLWLAGAPSSYEQYF.

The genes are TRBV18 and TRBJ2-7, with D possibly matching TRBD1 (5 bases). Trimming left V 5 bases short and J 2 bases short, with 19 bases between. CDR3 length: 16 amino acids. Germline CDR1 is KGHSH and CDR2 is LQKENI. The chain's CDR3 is CASSFNRQPDPYEQYF. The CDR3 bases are TGTGCCAGCTCATTTAATAGACAGCCCGACCCCTACGAGCAGTACTTC.

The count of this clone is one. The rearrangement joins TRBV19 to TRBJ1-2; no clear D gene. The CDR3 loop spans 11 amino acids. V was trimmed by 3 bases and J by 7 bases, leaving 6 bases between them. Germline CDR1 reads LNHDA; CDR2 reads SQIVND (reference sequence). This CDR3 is CASSIGSGYTF. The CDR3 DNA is TGTGCCAGTAGTATTGGGAGTGGCTACACCTTC.

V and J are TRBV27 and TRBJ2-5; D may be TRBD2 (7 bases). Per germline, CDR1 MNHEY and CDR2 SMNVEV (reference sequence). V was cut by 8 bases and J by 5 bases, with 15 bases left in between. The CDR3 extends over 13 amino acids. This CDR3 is CASRGGPQETQYF. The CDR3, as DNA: TGTGCCAGCCGCGGGGGCCCTCAGGAGACCCAGTACTTC.

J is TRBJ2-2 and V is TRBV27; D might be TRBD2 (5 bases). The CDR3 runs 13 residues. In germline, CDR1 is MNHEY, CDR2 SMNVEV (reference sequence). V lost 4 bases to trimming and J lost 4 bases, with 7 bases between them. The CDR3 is CASSYRGTGELFF. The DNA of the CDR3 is TGTGCCAGCAGTTATCGGGGCACCGGGGAGCTGTTTTTT.

CDR3 loop: CASIVAGSDTQYF. The DNA of the CDR3 is TGTGCCAGCATTGTAGCGGGTTCAGATACGCAGTATTTT. J is TRBJ2-3 and V is TRBV7-2, with 7 bases matching TRBD2. Germline CDR1 SGHTA, CDR2 FQGNSA. Germline trimming cut 7 bases from V and 4 bases from J; bases unmatched to any gene: 5. The CDR3 consists of 13 residues.

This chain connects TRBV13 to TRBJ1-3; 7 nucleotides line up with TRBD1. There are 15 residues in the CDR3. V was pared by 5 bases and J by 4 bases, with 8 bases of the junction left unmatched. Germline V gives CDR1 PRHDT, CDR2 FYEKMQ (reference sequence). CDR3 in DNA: TGTGCCAGCAGCCCGGTCAAGGACAGGGGAAACACCATATATTTT. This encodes CASSPVKDRGNTIYF.

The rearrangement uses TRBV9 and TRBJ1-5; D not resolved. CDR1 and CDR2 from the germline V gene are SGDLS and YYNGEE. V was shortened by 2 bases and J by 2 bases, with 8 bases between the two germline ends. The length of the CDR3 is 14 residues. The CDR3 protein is CASSVGVGNQPQHF. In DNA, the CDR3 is TGTGCCAGCAGCGTCGGGGTGGGCAATCAGCCCCAGCATTTT.

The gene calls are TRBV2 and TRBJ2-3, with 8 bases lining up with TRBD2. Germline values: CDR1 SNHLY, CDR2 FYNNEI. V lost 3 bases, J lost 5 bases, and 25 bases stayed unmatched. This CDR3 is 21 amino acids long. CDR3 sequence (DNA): TGTGCCAGCAGTGACCCCACAGGGCGCGATAGCGGGGTTTACGGAGGAGATACGCAGTATTTT. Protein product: CASSDPTGRDSGVYGGDTQYF.

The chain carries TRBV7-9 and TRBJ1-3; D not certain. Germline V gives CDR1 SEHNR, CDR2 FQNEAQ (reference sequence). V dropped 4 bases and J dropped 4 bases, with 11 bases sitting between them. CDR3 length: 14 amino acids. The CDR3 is CASSSRSRGNTIYF. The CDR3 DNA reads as TGTGCCAGCAGCTCAAGGTCCAGGGGAAACACCATATATTTT. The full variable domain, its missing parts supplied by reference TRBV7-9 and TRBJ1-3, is DTGVSQNPRHKITKRGQNVTFRCDPISEHNRLYWYRQTLGQGPEFLTYFQNEAQLEKSRLLSDRFSAERPKGSFSTLEIQRTEQGDSAMYLCASSSRSRGNTIYFGEGSWLTVV.

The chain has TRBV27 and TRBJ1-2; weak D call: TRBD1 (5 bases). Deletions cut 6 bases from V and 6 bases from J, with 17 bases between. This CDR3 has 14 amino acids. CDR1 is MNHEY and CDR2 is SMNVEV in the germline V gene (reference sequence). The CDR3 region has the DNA TGTGCCAGCAGGCCAGACACGGCGGGGGATGGCTACACCTTC. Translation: CASRPDTAGDGYTF.

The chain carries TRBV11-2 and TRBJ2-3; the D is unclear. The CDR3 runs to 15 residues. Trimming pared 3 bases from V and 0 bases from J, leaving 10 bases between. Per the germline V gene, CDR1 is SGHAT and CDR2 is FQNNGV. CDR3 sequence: CASSLVFSSTDTQYF. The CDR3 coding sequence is TGTGCCAGCAGCTTGGTGTTTAGCAGCACAGATACGCAGTATTTT.

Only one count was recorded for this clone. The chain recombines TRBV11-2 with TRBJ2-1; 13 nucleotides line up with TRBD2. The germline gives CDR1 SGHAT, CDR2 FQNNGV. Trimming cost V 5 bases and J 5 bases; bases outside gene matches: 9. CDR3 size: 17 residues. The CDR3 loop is CASSTGTSGVYHNEQFF. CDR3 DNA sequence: TGTGCCAGCAGCACTGGGACTAGCGGGGTGTACCACAATGAGCAGTTCTTC.

CDR3 sequence: CASSLPDSSNQPQHF. For the CDR3, the DNA is TGTGCCAGCAGCTTACCTGACAGTAGCAATCAGCCCCAGCATTTT. The chain has TRBV7-3 and TRBJ1-5, with a tentative D call TRBD1 (5 bases). The germline CDR1 and CDR2 sequences are SGHTA and FQGTGA. The V gene lost 2 bases and the J gene lost 0 bases, with 8 bases spanning the gap. The length of the CDR3 is 15 residues. The full variable domain, with the rest looked up from reference TRBV7-3 and TRBJ1-5, is GAGVSQTPSNKVTEKGKYVELRCDPISGHTALYWYRQSLGQGPEFLIYFQGTGAADDSGLPNDRFFAVRPEGSVSTLKIQRTERGDSAVYLCASSLPDSSNQPQHFGDGTRLSIL.

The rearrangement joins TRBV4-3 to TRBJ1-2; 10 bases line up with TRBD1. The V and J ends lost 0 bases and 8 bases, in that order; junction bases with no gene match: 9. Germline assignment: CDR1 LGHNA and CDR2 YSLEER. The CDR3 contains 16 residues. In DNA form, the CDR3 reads TGCGCCAGCAGCCAAGATAGCCCAGCGACAGGGGGCGGCTACACCTTC. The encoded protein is CASSQDSPATGGGYTF.

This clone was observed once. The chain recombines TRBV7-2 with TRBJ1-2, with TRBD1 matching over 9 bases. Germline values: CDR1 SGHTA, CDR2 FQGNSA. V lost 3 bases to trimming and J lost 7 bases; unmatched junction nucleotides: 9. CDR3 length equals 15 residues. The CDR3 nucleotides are TGTGCCAGCAGCTTCCGGGACAGGGAAATCGTTGGCTACACCTTC. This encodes CASSFRDREIVGYTF.

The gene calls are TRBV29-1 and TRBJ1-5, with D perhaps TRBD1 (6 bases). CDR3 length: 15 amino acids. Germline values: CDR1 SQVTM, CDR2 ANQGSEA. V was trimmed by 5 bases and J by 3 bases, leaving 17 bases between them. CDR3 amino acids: CSVSKGTGNNQPQHF. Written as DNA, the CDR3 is TGCAGCGTTTCTAAAGGTACAGGGAACAATCAGCCCCAGCATTTT.

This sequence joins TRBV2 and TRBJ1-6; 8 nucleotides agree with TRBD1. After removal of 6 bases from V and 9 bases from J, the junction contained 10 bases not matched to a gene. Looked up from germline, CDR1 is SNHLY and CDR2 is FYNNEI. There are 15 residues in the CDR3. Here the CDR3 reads CASRPGQGSPSPLHF. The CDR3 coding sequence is TGTGCCAGCAGACCCGGACAGGGATCCCCTTCACCCCTCCACTTT.

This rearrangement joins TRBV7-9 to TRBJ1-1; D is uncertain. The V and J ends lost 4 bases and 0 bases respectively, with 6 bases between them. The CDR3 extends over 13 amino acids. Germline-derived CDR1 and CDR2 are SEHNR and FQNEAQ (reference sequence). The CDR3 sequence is CASSYYMNTEAFF. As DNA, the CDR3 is TGTGCCAGCAGCTACTATATGAACACTGAAGCTTTCTTT.

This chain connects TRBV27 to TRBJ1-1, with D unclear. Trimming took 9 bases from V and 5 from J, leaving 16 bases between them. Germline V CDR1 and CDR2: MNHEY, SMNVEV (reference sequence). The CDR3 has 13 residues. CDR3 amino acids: CASKTPADTEAFF. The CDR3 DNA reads TGTGCCAGTAAGACTCCGGCGGATACTGAAGCTTTCTTT.

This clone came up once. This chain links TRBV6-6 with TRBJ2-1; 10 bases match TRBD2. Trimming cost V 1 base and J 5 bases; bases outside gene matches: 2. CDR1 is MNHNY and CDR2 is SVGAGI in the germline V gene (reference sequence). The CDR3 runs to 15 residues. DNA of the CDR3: TGTGCCAGCAGTTACTGGCTAGCGGGAGACAATGAGCAGTTCTTC. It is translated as CASSYWLAGDNEQFF.

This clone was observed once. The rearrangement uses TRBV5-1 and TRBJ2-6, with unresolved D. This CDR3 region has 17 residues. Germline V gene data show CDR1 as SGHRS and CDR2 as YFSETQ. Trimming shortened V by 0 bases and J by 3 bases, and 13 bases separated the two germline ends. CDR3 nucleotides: TGCGCCAGCAGCTTGGCAACTATATCCTTTGGGGCCAACGTCCTGACTTTC. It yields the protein CASSLATISFGANVLTF.

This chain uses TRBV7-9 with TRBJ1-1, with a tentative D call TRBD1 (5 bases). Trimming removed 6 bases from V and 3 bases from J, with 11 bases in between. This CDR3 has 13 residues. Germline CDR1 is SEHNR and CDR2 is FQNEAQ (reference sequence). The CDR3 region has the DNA TGTGCCAGCAGGCGGGGGTGGGACACTGAAGCTTTCTTT. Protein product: CASRRGWDTEAFF.

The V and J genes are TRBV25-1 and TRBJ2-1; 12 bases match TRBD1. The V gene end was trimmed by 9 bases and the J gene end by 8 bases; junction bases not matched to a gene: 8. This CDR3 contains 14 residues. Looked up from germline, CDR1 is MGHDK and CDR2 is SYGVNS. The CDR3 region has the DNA TGTGCCAGTCACGGGACAGGGGGCACGGATGAGCAGTTCTTC. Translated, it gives CASHGTGGTDEQFF.

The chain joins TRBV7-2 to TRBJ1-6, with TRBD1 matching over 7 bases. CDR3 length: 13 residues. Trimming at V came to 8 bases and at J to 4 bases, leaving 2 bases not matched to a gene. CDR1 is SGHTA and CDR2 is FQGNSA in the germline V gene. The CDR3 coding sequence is TGTGCCAGCGGGACAGAATATAATTCACCCCTCCACTTT. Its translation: CASGTEYNSPLHF.

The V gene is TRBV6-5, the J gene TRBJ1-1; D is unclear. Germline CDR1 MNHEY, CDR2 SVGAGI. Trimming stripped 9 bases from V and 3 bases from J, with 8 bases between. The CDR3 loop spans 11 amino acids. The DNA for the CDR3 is TGTGCCAGTAGATATGACACTGAAGCTTTCTTT. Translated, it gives CASRYDTEAFF.